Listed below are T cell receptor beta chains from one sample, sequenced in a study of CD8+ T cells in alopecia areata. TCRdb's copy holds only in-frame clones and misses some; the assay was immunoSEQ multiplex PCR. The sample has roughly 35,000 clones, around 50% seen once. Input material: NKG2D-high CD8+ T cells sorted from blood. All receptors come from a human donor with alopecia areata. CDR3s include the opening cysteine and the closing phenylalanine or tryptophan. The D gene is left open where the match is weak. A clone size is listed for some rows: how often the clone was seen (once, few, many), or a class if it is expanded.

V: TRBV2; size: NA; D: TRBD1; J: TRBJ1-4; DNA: TGTGCCAGCAGTGAAGGGGCAGGGGGCTCCCCCGAAAAACTGTTTTTT; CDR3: CASSEGAGGSPEKLFF
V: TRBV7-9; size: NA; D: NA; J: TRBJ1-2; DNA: TGTGCCAGCAGTTGGGAAGGGAGCCCCTCGGGCTATGGCTACACCTTC; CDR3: CASSWEGSPSGYGYTF
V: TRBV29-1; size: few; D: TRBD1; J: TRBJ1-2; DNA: TGCAGCGTCCCGGACAGGTCCGTCTATGGCTACACCTTC; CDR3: CSVPDRSVYGYTF
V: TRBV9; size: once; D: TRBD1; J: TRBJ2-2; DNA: TGTGCCAGCAGCCCGACAGGGAGCACCGGGGAGCTGTTTTTT; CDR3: CASSPTGSTGELFF
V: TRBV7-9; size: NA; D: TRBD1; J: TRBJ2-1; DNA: TGTGCCAGCAGCTTGGGGGGACAGGCGTTACCGGGTGAGCAGTTCTTC; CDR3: CASSLGGQALPGEQFF
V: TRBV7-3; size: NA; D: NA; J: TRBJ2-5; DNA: TGTGCCAGCAGCCCACGGGCAGCTGAGACCCAGTACTTC; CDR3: CASSPRAAETQYF
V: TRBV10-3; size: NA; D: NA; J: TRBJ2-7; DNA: TGTGCCATCAGTGAGGGCCAGGCCTACGAGCAGTACTTC; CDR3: CAISEGQAYEQYF
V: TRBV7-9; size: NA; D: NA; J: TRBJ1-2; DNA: TGTGCCAGCAGCCGCGCACCAGCTAACTATGGCTACACCTTC; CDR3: CASSRAPANYGYTF
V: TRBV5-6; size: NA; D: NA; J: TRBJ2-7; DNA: TGTGCCAGCAGCTTGGCCGGCGTGGGGGCATACGAGCAGTACTTC; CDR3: CASSLAGVGAYEQYF
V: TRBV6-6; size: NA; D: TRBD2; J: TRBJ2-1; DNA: TGTGCCAGCAGTAGCGGGGGGGCCCGGAATGAGCAGTTCTTC; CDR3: CASSSGGARNEQFF
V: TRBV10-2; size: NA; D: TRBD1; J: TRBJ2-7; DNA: TGCGCCACCCTCGGACAGGGAAACGAGCAGTACTTC; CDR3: CATLGQGNEQYF
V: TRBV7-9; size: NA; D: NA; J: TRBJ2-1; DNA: TGTGCCAGCAGCTTGTGGGTGGACAATGAGCAGTTCTTC; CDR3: CASSLWVDNEQFF
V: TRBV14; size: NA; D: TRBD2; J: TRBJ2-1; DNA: TGTGCCAGCAGCCCTCCTGGGGGGGGGAAAAACAATGAGCAGTTCTTC; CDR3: CASSPPGGGKNNEQFF
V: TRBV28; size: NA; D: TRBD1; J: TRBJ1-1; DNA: TGTGCCAGCAGTTTAGTCACCCAGGGGGCTCTGGGCACTGAAGCTTTCTTT; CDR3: CASSLVTQGALGTEAFF
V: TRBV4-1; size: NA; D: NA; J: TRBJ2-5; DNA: TGCGCCAGCAGCCAAGACAACAGATACCGGGACGCTAAAGCGACCCAGTACTTC; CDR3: CASSQDNRYRDAKATQYF
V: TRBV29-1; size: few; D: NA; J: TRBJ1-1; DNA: TGCAGCGTTGAAGGCAGGGTTCGGGCTTTCTTT; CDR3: CSVEGRVRAFF
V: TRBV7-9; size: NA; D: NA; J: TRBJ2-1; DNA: TGTGCCAGCAGCTTAGAGAGCAGCTATGAGCAGTTCTTC; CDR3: CASSLESSYEQFF
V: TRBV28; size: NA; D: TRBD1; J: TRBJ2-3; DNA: TGTGCCAGCAGTTGGGACAGCTTAAAAACAGATACGCAGTATTTT; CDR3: CASSWDSLKTDTQYF
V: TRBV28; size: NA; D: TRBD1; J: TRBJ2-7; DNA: TGTGCCAGCAGTCGGGACAGGGGCGCTAAATACGAGCAGTACTTC; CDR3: CASSRDRGAKYEQYF
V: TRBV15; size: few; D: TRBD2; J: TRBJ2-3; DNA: TGTGCCACCAGCGCAGGGAGCGGGGGAACGGATACGCAGTATTTT; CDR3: CATSAGSGGTDTQYF
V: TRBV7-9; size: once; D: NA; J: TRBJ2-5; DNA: TGTGCCAGCAGCTCCCCAGGGGTTGGCCGAGAGACCCAGTACTTC; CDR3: CASSSPGVGRETQYF
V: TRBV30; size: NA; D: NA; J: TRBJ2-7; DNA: TGTGCCTGCCGGGACGGTCTTGTCTACGAGCAGTACTTC; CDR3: CACRDGLVYEQYF
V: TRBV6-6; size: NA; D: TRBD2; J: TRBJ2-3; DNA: TGTGCCAGCAGTCTTCGAGCGGGGGGGACCACAGATACGCAGTATTTT; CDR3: CASSLRAGGTTDTQYF
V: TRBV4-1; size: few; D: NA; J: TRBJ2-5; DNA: TGCGCCAGCAGCCAAGAGGCCATTTTCCAAGAGACCCAGTACTTC; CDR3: CASSQEAIFQETQYF
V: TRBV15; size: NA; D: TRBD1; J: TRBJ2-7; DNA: TGTGCCACCAGCTATCTCAGGGGGCTCGAGCAGTACTTC; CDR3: CATSYLRGLEQYF
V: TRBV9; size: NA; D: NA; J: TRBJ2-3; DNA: TGTGCCAGCAGCGTAGAAGGTAGCACAGATACGCAGTATTTT; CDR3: CASSVEGSTDTQYF
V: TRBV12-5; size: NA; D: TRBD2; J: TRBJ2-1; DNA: TGTGCTAGTGGTTTACCTGGCCGGGAGGGAGGCTCCTACAATGAGCAGTTCTTC; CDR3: CASGLPGREGGSYNEQFF